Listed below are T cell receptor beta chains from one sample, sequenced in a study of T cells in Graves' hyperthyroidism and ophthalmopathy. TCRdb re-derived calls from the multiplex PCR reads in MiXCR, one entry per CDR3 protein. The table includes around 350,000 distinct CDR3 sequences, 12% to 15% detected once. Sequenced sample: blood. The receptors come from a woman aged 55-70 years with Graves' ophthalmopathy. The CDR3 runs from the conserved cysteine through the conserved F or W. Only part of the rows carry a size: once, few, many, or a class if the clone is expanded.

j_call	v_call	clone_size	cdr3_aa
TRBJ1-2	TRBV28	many	CASSLTGMAAYGYTF
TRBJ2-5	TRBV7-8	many	CASSFRWTSGPQETQYF
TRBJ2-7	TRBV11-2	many	CASSFRLAADHYEQYF
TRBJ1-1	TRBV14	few	CASSRNRGRGTEAFF
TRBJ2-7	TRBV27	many	CASSPEVGTFYYEQYF
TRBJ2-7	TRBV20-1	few	CSARTSGRAGEQYF
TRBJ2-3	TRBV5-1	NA	CASSTGGTSGSQTDTRYF
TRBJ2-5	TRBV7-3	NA	CASSPTPGGKETQYF
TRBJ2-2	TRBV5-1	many	CASSLVGQGGTGELFF
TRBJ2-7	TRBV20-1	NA	CSPIKRTGGHEQYF
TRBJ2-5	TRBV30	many	CAWSAPGLQGETQYF
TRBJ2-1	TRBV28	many	CASSGAGGLIYEQFF
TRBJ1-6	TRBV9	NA	CASGGAGGSPLHF
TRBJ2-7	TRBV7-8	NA	CASSSTATSGRAEQYF
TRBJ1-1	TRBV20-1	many	CSARDPDTEAFF
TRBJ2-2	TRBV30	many	CAWSLAVRTGELFF
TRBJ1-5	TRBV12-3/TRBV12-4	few	CASSFKGGQPQHF